This T cell receptor (beta chain) was sequenced for a study of Ad26.COV2.S vaccination and SARS-CoV-2 variants. The study, taken as a whole, reports: Analyses of TCR breadth and depth may have underestimated total T cell responses.

Profiling relied on immunoSEQ multiplex PCR, and the TCRdb table lists in-frame clones only, not all of them. Of over 110,000 clones listed, around 86% are singletons. This CDR3 comprises 15 residues. V shed 7 bases and J 2 bases; nucleotides not matched to a gene: 5. The germline gives CDR1 SGHRS, CDR2 YFSETQ. With respect to this clone: Its antigen remains unknown.

Specimen: peripheral blood, collected after recovery from COVID-19. The source of this sequence is a human donor who had recovered from COVID-19. The chain carries TRBV5-1 and TRBJ2-2; 10 bases are a match to TRBD2. The CDR3 loop is CASRLAGVNTGELFF. CDR3 nucleotide sequence: TGCGCCAGCCGGCTAGCGGGGGTTAACACCGGGGAGCTGTTTTTT.